The 5 T cell receptor beta chains reported below all come from one sample, sequenced in a study of T cells in Graves' hyperthyroidism and ophthalmopathy. Amplification targeted TCR beta CDR3 regions from RNA transcripts. TCR CDR3 underwent first-round RT-PCR with the HTBI primer set. TCRdb fed the multiplex PCR reads into MiXCR, producing one record per CDR3 protein. The table includes over 700,000 distinct CDR3 sequences, around 20% detected once. The source material was blood. Every receptor here comes from a woman between 50 and 59 years old with Graves' hyperthyroidism that later progressed to Graves' ophthalmopathy.

This clonotype was observed many times. V usage is TRBV12-3 or TRBV12-4 and J usage is TRBJ1-5, with D unresolved. V lost 1 base and J lost 0, with 13 bases in between. The CDR3 covers 17 residues. CDR3: CASSLGALVYSNQPQHF. CDR3 DNA: TGTGCCAGCAGTTTAGGGGCGTTGGTGTATAGCAATCAGCCCCAGCATTTT.

There are a few counts of this clonotype. The J gene is TRBJ2-1, the V gene TRBV5-1; D is undetermined. Germline loops: CDR1 SGHRS, CDR2 YFSETQ. V lost 4 bases and J lost 5, with 16 bases in between. The CDR3 runs 15 residues. The CDR3 protein is CASSPVYFYDNEQFF. The CDR3 DNA reads TGCGCCAGCAGCCCGGTCTACTTTTACGACAATGAGCAGTTCTTC.

This clonotype was seen ten or more times. The gene calls are TRBV20-1 and TRBJ1-1, with TRBD1 matching 11 bases. This CDR3 is 15 amino acids long. Germline V CDR1 and CDR2: DFQATT, SNEGSKA (reference sequence). V lost 2 bases and J lost 1; bases outside the gene matches: 3. The CDR3 region is CSARSGTGGNTEAFF. The DNA of the CDR3 is TGCAGTGCTAGATCGGGGACAGGGGGGAACACTGAAGCTTTCTTT.

Points on this clonotype: A much larger clone differs from this one at a single base, so this may be a read error. The chain combines TRBV18 with TRBJ1-5; D not certain. The CDR3 sequence is 14 residues long. CDR1 KGHSH and CDR2 LQKENI come from the germline V gene. CDR3 nucleotides: TGTGCCAGCTCGCGAGCAGATAGCAGTCAGCCCCAGCATTTT. Amino acid sequence: CASSRADSSQPQHF.

This sequence joins TRBV3-1 and TRBJ1-1; 8 bases map to TRBD1. Losses at the gene ends were 4 bases for V and 4 bases for J; bases not matched to a gene: 8. Germline values: CDR1 LGHDT, CDR2 YNNKEL (reference sequence). CDR3 size: 15 residues. CDR3 amino acids: CASSPRQGPATEAFF. The CDR3 DNA reads TGTGCCAGCAGCCCCCGACAGGGGCCGGCCACTGAAGCTTTCTTT.